This T cell receptor beta chain originates from a study of shared clonotypes between healthy human individuals. Across the whole study: Three CD4 naive, three CD4 memory, two CD8 naive and one CD8 memory plate were used per donor.

Germline lookup yields CDR1 MDHEN and CDR2 SYDVKM. Germline trimming cut 3 bases from V and 2 bases from J; bases unmatched to any gene: 3. The length of the CDR3 is 15 residues. The deep-level immunoSEQ assay was used. Clones were sequenced by immunoSEQ multiplex PCR, and TCRdb holds only the in-frame ones, with some missing. The table shows 2 million to 3 million clones, with under 95% occurring only once. As regards this clone: Distinct nucleotide sequences in the sample also encode this CDR3.

Sequencing was done on a sample of naive CD4+ T cells from PBMCs. Indicated subset: CD45RA+ positively selected. The chain employs TRBV28 and TRBJ2-1, with TRBD2 identical over 8 bases. This sequence originates from a man between 18 and 35 years old in good health. Some clones in this sample may be carry-over from other donors' samples. The CDR3 bases are TGTGCCAGCAGTTTCAGCGGGGGCACCTACAATGAGCAGTTCTTC. Protein sequence: CASSFSGGTYNEQFF. The whole variable domain, remainder taken from reference TRBV28 and TRBJ2-1, is DVKVTQSSRYLVKRTGEKVFLECVQDMDHENMFWYRQDPGLGLRLIYFSYDVKMKEKGDIPEGYSVSREKKERFSLILESASTNQTSMYLCASSFSGGTYNEQFFGPGTRLTVL.